The 23 T cell receptor beta chains in this list originate from one sample, sequenced in a study of T cell repertoires in chronic hepatitis B. The data were produced by immunoSEQ multiplex PCR, yet TCRdb's version contains in-frame clones alone and is incomplete. This sample has 640 or so clones, with approximately 80% found just once. Specimen: total CD8+ T cells from PBMCs. Source of these receptors: a human donor with chronic hepatitis B virus infection.

The rearrangement uses TRBV29-1 and TRBJ2-1, with 10 bases that match TRBD2. Looked up from germline, CDR1 is SQVTM and CDR2 is ANQGSEA. J lost 9 bases, V lost 6 bases, and 8 bases had no gene match. There are 13 residues in the CDR3. As DNA, the CDR3 is TGCAGCGTGGACTTTCGGACTAGCGGTGAGCAGTTCTTC. Its protein product is CSVDFRTSGEQFF.

The chain joins TRBV6-1 to TRBJ2-7; a possible D gene is TRBD1 (5 bases). V was shortened by 2 bases and J by 5 bases, with 10 bases between the two germline ends. Germline loops: CDR1 MNHNS, CDR2 SASEGT. The CDR3 consists of 13 residues. The CDR3 bases are TGTGCCAGCAGTGAACAGGGCCCCCACGAGCAGTACTTC. This codes for CASSEQGPHEQYF.

J is TRBJ2-1 and V is TRBV30; either TRBD1 or TRBD2 may fit D (5 bases each). V shed 2 bases and J shed 5 bases, with 16 bases lying between them. The CDR3 runs 15 residues. The germline gives CDR1 GTSNPN, CDR2 SVGIG (reference sequence). The chain's CDR3 is CAWSLDGLGHNEQFF. CDR3 DNA: TGTGCCTGGAGTTTGGACGGCCTGGGACACAATGAGCAGTTCTTC.

V and J are TRBV7-2 and TRBJ1-5; D remains ambiguous. Germline V CDR1 and CDR2: SGHTA, FQGNSA. The CDR3 totals 12 residues. V was trimmed by 1 base and J by 7 bases, leaving 5 bases between them. This CDR3 is CASSLVKQPQHF. The CDR3 DNA follows: TGTGCCAGCAGCTTAGTAAAACAGCCCCAGCATTTT.

The chain has TRBV30 and TRBJ2-3; 7 nucleotides match TRBD1. The germline CDR1 and CDR2 sequences are GTSNPN and SVGIG (reference sequence). The V and J ends lost 2 bases and 2 bases, in that order; junction bases with no gene match: 4. The CDR3 covers 14 residues. CDR3 bases: TGTGCCTGGAGTCAACAGGGGTACACAGATACGCAGTATTTT. Protein product: CAWSQQGYTDTQYF.

The V call is TRBV7-3, the J call TRBJ2-2; 7 bases are a match to TRBD1. The CDR3 covers 15 residues. V lost 5 bases, J lost 4 bases, and 7 bases stayed unmatched. CDR1 SGHTA and CDR2 FQGTGA come from the germline V gene. CDR3 sequence (DNA): TGTGCCAGCAGCCCCGGGACAGTACCCACCGGGGAGCTGTTTTTT. It specifies CASSPGTVPTGELFF.

This chain uses TRBV29-1 with TRBJ2-7; 9 nucleotides align to TRBD2. Germline V gene lookup returns CDR1 SQVTM and CDR2 ANQGSEA. The ends lost 6 bases at V and 5 bases at J; junction bases unmatched: 5. The CDR3 covers 12 residues. CDR3 region: CSVRAGGNEQYF. The CDR3 nucleotides are TGCAGCGTAAGAGCGGGAGGTAACGAGCAGTACTTC.

The chain couples TRBV6-1 to TRBJ2-7, with 8 bases identical to TRBD1. The V and J ends lost 0 bases and 7 bases, in that order; junction bases with no gene match: 8. The CDR3 runs 15 residues. Germline loops: CDR1 MNHNS, CDR2 SASEGT. The CDR3 spells CASSEARQGKSEQYF. The CDR3, as DNA: TGTGCCAGCAGTGAAGCTCGACAGGGGAAAAGTGAGCAGTACTTC.

The rearrangement joins TRBV5-1 to TRBJ2-5; TRBD2 matches at 14 bases. The germline gives CDR1 SGHRS, CDR2 YFSETQ. The V segment lost 4 bases and the J segment 5 bases; nucleotides outside the gene matches: 13. The CDR3 spans 18 residues. The CDR3 bases are TGCGCCAGCAGCCCCCGGACTAGCGGGAGGCCAATAGTGGAGACCCAGTACTTC. Its translation: CASSPRTSGRPIVETQYF.

This clone was found a few times. The chain joins TRBV6-5 to TRBJ2-7; 9 nucleotides line up with TRBD1. This CDR3 comprises 15 residues. V shed 5 bases and J 5 bases; nucleotides not matched to a gene: 10. Per germline, CDR1 MNHEY and CDR2 SVGAGI. The CDR3 is CASSQQGALSHEQYF. CDR3 coding DNA: TGTGCCAGCAGTCAACAGGGGGCGCTTTCACACGAGCAGTACTTC.

The chain carries TRBV19 and TRBJ2-7, with D uncertain. Looked up from germline, CDR1 is LNHDA and CDR2 is SQIVND (reference sequence). The germline V and J ends were trimmed by 9 bases and 4 bases, with 19 bases remaining between them. The CDR3 has 14 amino acids. CDR3 sequence reads: CASSQAYSPYEQYF. The DNA for the CDR3 is TGTGCCAGCAGTCAGGCCTATAGTCCATACGAGCAGTACTTC. The whole variable domain, filled in from reference TRBV19 and TRBJ2-7, reads DGGITQSPKYLFRKEGQNVTLSCEQNLNHDAMYWYRQDPGQGLRLIYYSQIVNDFQKGDIAEGYSVSREKKESFPLTVTSAQKNPTAFYLCASSQAYSPYEQYFGPGTRLTVT.

Note on this clone: The junction departs from the called germline gene at one end, perhaps through a read error. The chain joins TRBV2 to TRBJ2-6, with D unresolved. Germline V CDR1 and CDR2: SNHLY, FYNNEI. This CDR3 spans 19 amino acids. The CDR3 DNA reads TGTGCCCGCAGTCTTGGTAGTTACCCGATACAAAGTCGGGCCAACGTCCTGACTTTC. Translation: CARSLGSYPIQSRANVLTF. Together with reference TRBV2 and TRBJ2-6, the CDR3 gives the full variable domain: EPEVTQTPSHQVTQMGQEVILRCVPISNHLYFYWYRQILGQKVEFLVSFYNNEISEKSEIFDDQFSVERPDGSNFTLKIRSTKLEDSAMYFCARSLGSYPIQSRANVLTFGAGSRLTVL.

The rearrangement uses TRBV27 and TRBJ2-5, with 8 bases matching TRBD2. The trim removed 3 bases at V and 7 bases at J, leaving 7 bases unmatched. Looked up from germline, CDR1 is MNHEY and CDR2 is SMNVEV (reference sequence). The CDR3 loop spans 14 amino acids. In nucleotides, the CDR3 is TGTGCCAGCAGTTTTCTAGCGGGTGGGGGGACCCAGTACTTC. This translates into CASSFLAGGGTQYF.

The genes are TRBV6-1 and TRBJ2-3, with D possibly being TRBD2 (6 bases). This CDR3 is 13 amino acids long. V lost 2 bases, J lost 7 bases, and 10 bases lay in between. CDR1 is MNHNS and CDR2 is SASEGT in the germline V gene. The CDR3 DNA is TGTGCCAGCAGTGAATGGGACTTGAATACGCAGTATTTT. Translation: CASSEWDLNTQYF.

This chain uses TRBV6-1 with TRBJ1-1; D ambiguous. Germline CDR1 MNHNS, CDR2 SASEGT. Trimming took 3 bases from V and 3 from J, leaving 8 bases between them. This CDR3 comprises 13 residues. The CDR3 here is CASSDSADTEAFF. The CDR3 DNA sequence: TGTGCCAGCAGTGACTCGGCGGACACTGAAGCTTTCTTT.

This chain links TRBV15 with TRBJ2-7; 8 bases fit TRBD2. V shed 2 bases, J shed 7 bases, and the junction held 4 bases outside the gene matches. This CDR3 has 13 amino acids. Germline CDR1 reads LNHNV; CDR2 reads YYDKDF (reference sequence). CDR3 loop: CATSRIAGREQYF. For the CDR3, the DNA is TGTGCCACCAGCAGAATAGCGGGGAGGGAGCAGTACTTC.

This chain joins TRBV7-9 and TRBJ2-7; TRBD2 matches 8 bases. The CDR3 length is 17 residues. Germline V lookup: CDR1 SEHNR, CDR2 FQNEAQ (reference sequence). The V gene end was trimmed by 4 bases and the J gene end by 4 bases; junction bases not matched to a gene: 15. The CDR3 loop is CASSSERERPLLYEQYF. CDR3 DNA: TGTGCCAGCAGCTCCGAGCGGGAGCGGCCCTTACTATACGAGCAGTACTTC.

This clone was detected a few times. The chain links TRBV4-2 to TRBJ2-5; 9 nucleotides align to TRBD1. The CDR3 has 16 residues. V dropped 0 bases and J dropped 4; count of bases not matched to a gene: 6. Germline V gene data show CDR1 as LGHNA and CDR2 as YNFKEQ. The CDR3 DNA follows: TGTGCCAGCAGCCAAGATGGGCCGACAGGGGGAGAGACCCAGTACTTC. Its protein is CASSQDGPTGGETQYF.

CDR3 in amino acids: CASSQVLNTEAFF. In DNA, the CDR3 is TGTGCCAGCAGCCAGGTCCTAAACACTGAAGCTTTCTTT. The chain uses TRBV7-9 and TRBJ1-1; no clear D. This CDR3 region has 13 residues. The germline V gene has CDR1 SEHNR and CDR2 FQNEAQ (reference sequence). V was pared by 5 bases and J by 2 bases, with 9 bases between.

J is TRBJ2-7 and V is TRBV14, with 8 bases identical to TRBD1. CDR3 length equals 12 residues. Germline V gene lookup returns CDR1 SGHDN and CDR2 FVKESK. V lost 4 bases, J lost 6 bases, and 2 bases stayed unmatched. The CDR3 bases are TGTGCCAGCAGCCCGGACAGGGTCGAGCAGTACTTC. Encoded protein: CASSPDRVEQYF.

The chain carries TRBV4-3 and TRBJ2-2; D unclear. The CDR3 length is 14 residues. CDR1 and CDR2 from the germline V gene are LGHNA and YSLEER. Trimming took 1 base from V and 8 from J, leaving 11 bases between them. The CDR3 here is CASSQATPTGELFF. CDR3 in DNA: TGCGCCAGCAGCCAAGCAACCCCTACTGGGGAGCTGTTTTTT.

V gene TRBV28 combines with J gene TRBJ2-4; 8 bases map to TRBD1. Germline CDR1 reads MDHEN; CDR2 reads SYDVKM. With 2 bases clipped from V and 7 bases from J, the junction kept 13 bases outside the gene matches. The CDR3 has 17 residues. The CDR3 coding sequence is TGTGCCAGCAGTTTACCTTCTTCGCAGGGGGCGCCGAACATTCAGTACTTC. Translation gives CASSLPSSQGAPNIQYF. The whole variable domain, filled in from reference TRBV28 and TRBJ2-4, reads DVKVTQSSRYLVKRTGEKVFLECVQDMDHENMFWYRQDPGLGLRLIYFSYDVKMKEKGDIPEGYSVSREKKERFSLILESASTNQTSMYLCASSLPSSQGAPNIQYFGAGTRLSVL.

This clone was counted once. The rearrangement uses TRBV28 and TRBJ2-3; 9 nucleotides align to TRBD2. The germline CDR1 and CDR2 sequences are MDHEN and SYDVKM. The CDR3 runs 16 residues. V shed 4 bases and J 2 bases; nucleotides not matched to a gene: 7. The DNA for the CDR3 is TGTGCCAGCAGTTGGGGTAGCGGGAGTACCACAGATACGCAGTATTTT. Its translation: CASSWGSGSTTDTQYF. Full variable domain (missing parts from reference TRBV28 and TRBJ2-3): DVKVTQSSRYLVKRTGEKVFLECVQDMDHENMFWYRQDPGLGLRLIYFSYDVKMKEKGDIPEGYSVSREKKERFSLILESASTNQTSMYLCASSWGSGSTTDTQYFGPGTRLTVL.